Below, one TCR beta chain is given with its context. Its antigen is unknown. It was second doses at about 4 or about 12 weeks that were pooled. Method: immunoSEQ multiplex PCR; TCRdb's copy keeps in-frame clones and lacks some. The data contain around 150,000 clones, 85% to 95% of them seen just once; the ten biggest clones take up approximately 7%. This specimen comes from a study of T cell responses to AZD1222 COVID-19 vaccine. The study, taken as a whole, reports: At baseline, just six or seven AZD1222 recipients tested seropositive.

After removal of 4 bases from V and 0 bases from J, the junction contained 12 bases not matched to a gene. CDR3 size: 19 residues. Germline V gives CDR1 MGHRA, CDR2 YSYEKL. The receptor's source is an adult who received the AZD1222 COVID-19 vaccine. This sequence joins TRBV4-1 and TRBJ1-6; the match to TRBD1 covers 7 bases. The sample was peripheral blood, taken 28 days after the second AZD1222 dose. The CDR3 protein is CASSPLERGQSSYNSPLHF. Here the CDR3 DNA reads TGCGCCAGCAGCCCTCTGGAGAGGGGGCAGAGCTCCTATAATTCACCCCTCCACTTT.